This TCR beta chain is from a study of T-cell memory formation after mild COVID-19 (dated by TCRdb to about 2021). In terms of the full investigation: TCR sequence clusters from the two donors were found to be largely donor specific. Longitudinal TCRalpha and TCRbeta repertoire sequencing tracked T-cell clones expanding and contracting after mild COVID-19 in a couple of donors. The cohort comprised two young, previously healthy adult volunteers, one female and one male. Broader findings and caveats from the paper: Contracting CD4+ clones appeared mostly in the CM and EM memory subsets, whereas CD8+ clones were enriched in EMRA. Whether the second-wave clones peaking on day 37 were SARS-CoV-2 specific was not confirmed. The detection of some responding clones in pre-infection memory suggests that pre-existing cross-reactive memory T cells joined the SARS-CoV-2 response. The study covered only two mild cases, and larger cohorts including severe cases with pre-infection samples were considered necessary. Clones contracting from day 15 to 85 had balanced CD4/CD8 phenotypes, while a second wave expanding from day 15 to 37 was biased towards CD4+.

PBMCs were isolated by Ficoll-Paque density gradient centrifugation. The sample was run on an Illumina NovaSeq 6000. TCRalpha and TCRbeta cDNA libraries were built by 5'RACE with constant-segment primers, adding sample barcodes and unique molecular identifiers. Trizol reagent was used to extract RNA from every sample. The libraries were amplified in two PCR steps, and the second step added a second sample barcode and Illumina TruSeq adapters. Libraries were sequenced on an Illumina NovaSeq with 2 x 150 bp paired-end reads. In the source study's methods: Reads were demultiplexed and collapsed into UMI-guided consensus sequences with migec v1.2.7. Using mixcr v2.1.11, UMI consensuses were aligned to TRA and TRB V and J templates and then assembled into clonotypes. Expanded or contracted clonotypes were those called significant by both edgeR and NoisET, with noise models trained on biological replicates. For edgeR calls, a false discovery rate-adjusted p below 0.01 and a log2 fold-change threshold of 1 were applied. As an exploratory analysis of dynamics, PCA with hierarchical clustering was applied to max-normalized trajectories of the 1000 most abundant clonotypes. The CD4 or CD8 phenotype of responding clones was assigned using the separately sequenced CD4+ and CD8+ repertoires. TCRdb reanalyzed the raw reads on its own, using fastp at Q25 for trimming and MiXCR for clone calling, and kept in-frame beta chains. A single entry per CDR3 protein holds the most common genes and DNA from its merged rows. The authors' filters were not applied to this entry. The sample data list some 350,000 distinct CDR3 sequences, and approximately 13% of these were observed just once. The ten biggest clones cover roughly 23% of the sample.

Germline trimming amounts to 0 bases on V and 7 bases on J, with 9 as the count of junction bases outside the gene matches. The CDR3 holds 17 amino acids from the cysteine to the phenylalanine. Just the 51-base CDR3 DNA is kept, in frame starting at base 1. Taken from the germline V gene, the CDR1 and CDR2 loops are LGHNA and YNFKEQ. On this clonotype: Its antigen target is currently unknown. Base qualities were left out, and no much larger clone turns up one base away.

What was sequenced was PBMCs or a T cell subset sorted from them (not recorded which). The source of this sequence is a young man who had mild COVID-19 (a few samples of this study predate the infection). The sample titles of this study are shuffled in the database, so cell type and time point are left out; the donor was told from shared clones. This sequence uses TRBV4-2 and TRBJ2-1, and TRBD2 aligns with 10 junction nucleotides. The CDR3 sequence is CASSQEALAGWGNEQFF. The sequenced DNA: TGTGCCAGCAGCCAAGAAGCACTAGCGGGGTGGGGGAATGAGCAGTTCTTC.